This T cell receptor (beta chain) was obtained from a study of cytomegalovirus exposure and HLA in healthy donors. Remarks on this clone: Its antigen remains unidentified.

Study results and limitations: Later, an analysis found that common viral pathogens appeared to be linked with several of the most significant clusters.

The PCR contained 60 Vbeta and 13 Jbeta primers. Measured with immunoSEQ multiplex PCR; TCRdb has only the in-frame clones, and not every one. The profile covers 150,000 to 180,000 clones, with 80% appearing a single time and 13% taken by the ten largest. The specimen was PBMCs. The source is a man between 25 and 39 years old in good health and CMV-seropositive.

CDR3 amino acids: CASSSSGFADTQYF. DNA of the CDR3: TGTGCCAGCAGTTCTTCCGGGTTTGCAGATACGCAGTATTTT. V gene TRBV6-6 combines with J gene TRBJ2-3; D ambiguous. V lost 4 bases to trimming and J lost 4 bases, with 12 bases between them. Germline loops: CDR1 MNHNY, CDR2 SVGAGI (reference sequence). This CDR3 contains 14 residues.